The present TCR beta chain was sequenced within a study of blood T cell repertoires in COVID-19. Germline CDR1 reads SGDLS; CDR2 reads YYNGEE. The V end was cut by 2 bases, the J end by 3 bases, with 14 bases between. The CDR3 is 16 residues long. In the original analysis: Amplification with reference gene primers provided the estimates of nucleated cell counts. The protocol was immunoSEQ multiplex PCR, while the TCRdb copy is restricted to in-frame clones and leaves out a portion. V, J and clone size derive from that table, while D and trimming were established from the DNA sequence. The sample consists of 45,000 to 60,000 clones, about three quarters of them appearing once.

The receptor was derived from a human donor with active or convalescent COVID-19. The donor label of this sample is uncertain. Sequencing input: peripheral blood. The chain combines TRBV9 with TRBJ2-2; D possibly corresponds to TRBD2 (6 bases). CDR3 sequence: CASSVPGEPDTGELFF. The CDR3 coding sequence is TGTGCCAGCAGCGTTCCGGGAGAGCCCGACACCGGGGAGCTGTTTTTT.